This T cell receptor beta chain was identified during a study of blood T cell repertoires in COVID-19 (dated by TCRdb to between 2020 and 2021). Turning to the overall study: Samples from collaborators originated in the United States, Italy and Spain and spanned both the acute and convalescent phases of COVID-19. The prospective study material was composed of cDNA or gDNA derived from T cells, B-cell-depleted T cells, or PBMCs. Deeply sampled blood TCRbeta repertoires from subjects exposed to, actively infected with, or recovered from COVID-19 were included in the dataset. The repertoires were made available in a free public database intended to serve as a resource for research on the immune response to SARS-CoV-2. The samples were drawn from two sources: the first 160 participants of the ongoing ImmuneRACE study, and 1,000 to 1,500 subjects contributed by 6 global collaborators. The sample metadata nearly always contained a de-identified subject ID, COVID-19 status, age in years and sex. Where available, HLA class I and class II types were taken from metadata supplied by the sample provider and were not determined by assay-based typing. The paper as a whole reports these results and caveats: The quantity of clinical and demographic metadata differed by source and by participant and was supplied without curation.

TCRbeta CDR3 regions were amplified from genomic DNA by means of the immunoSEQ Assay, a bias-controlled multiplex PCR. The paper's data handling went like this. The number of nucleated cells in each sample was estimated by amplification of reference gene primers within the assay. To quantify the absolute abundance of each unique TCRbeta CDR3 rearrangement, sequence reads were collapsed and filtered. For each sample, productive Simpson clonality was calculated as the square root of Simpson's diversity index across productive rearrangements. Not all clones reach the TCRdb copy of this immuneACCESS table, which keeps in-frame sequences only. Checked studies attribute under half of the gap to unresolved V genes and leave the rest unexplained. From that table come the V and J calls and clone size; the DNA was used to work out D and trimming. Within this sample are hundreds of thousands of clones, with more than 65% of them counted one time only. The top ten clonotypes cover about 3.8% of the sample.

As concerns this clone: What this receptor recognizes is not known. Qualities for individual bases were not recorded, and no much larger clone is one base off.

The CDR3 spans 14 residues, from the cysteine through the phenylalanine. Solely the CDR3 DNA is kept, with 42 bases framed from the first base. Trimming removed 7 bases from V and 10 bases from J, leaving 17 bases between the germline ends. Reading the germline V gene gives CDR1 MDHEN and CDR2 SYDVKM. The collaborating institutions used their own protocols to collect whole blood in K2EDTA tubes. Collaborator samples were shipped for TCRbeta analysis as frozen whole blood, isolated PBMCs, or DNA extracted from either sample type. The sample consisted of peripheral blood. Recombination joined TRBV28 with TRBJ1-6, and the D gene may be TRBD1, 5 bases matching. The TCR comes from a woman aged 80 or over with acute or convalescent COVID-19. The CDR3: CASIGGGGGSPLHF. The sequenced DNA: TGTGCCAGCATAGGCGGGGGAGGAGGATCACCCCTCCACTTT.